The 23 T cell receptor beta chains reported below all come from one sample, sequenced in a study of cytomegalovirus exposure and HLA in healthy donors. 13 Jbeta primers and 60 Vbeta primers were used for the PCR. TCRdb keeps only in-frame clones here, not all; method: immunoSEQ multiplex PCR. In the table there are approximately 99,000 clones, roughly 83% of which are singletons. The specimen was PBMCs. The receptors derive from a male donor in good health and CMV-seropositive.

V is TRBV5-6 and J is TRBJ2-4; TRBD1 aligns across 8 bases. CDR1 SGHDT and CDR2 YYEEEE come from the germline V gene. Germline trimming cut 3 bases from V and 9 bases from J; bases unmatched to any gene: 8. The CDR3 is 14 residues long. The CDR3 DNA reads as TGTGCCAGCAGCTCCGGACAGGGAGACAGCATTCAGTACTTC. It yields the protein CASSSGQGDSIQYF.

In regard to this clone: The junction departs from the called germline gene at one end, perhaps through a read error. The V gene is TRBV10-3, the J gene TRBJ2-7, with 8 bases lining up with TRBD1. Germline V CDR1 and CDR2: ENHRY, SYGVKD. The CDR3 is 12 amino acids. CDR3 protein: CAISEGGWTGRF. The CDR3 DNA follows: TGTGCCATCAGTGAGGGGGGGTGGACAGGGAGATTC.

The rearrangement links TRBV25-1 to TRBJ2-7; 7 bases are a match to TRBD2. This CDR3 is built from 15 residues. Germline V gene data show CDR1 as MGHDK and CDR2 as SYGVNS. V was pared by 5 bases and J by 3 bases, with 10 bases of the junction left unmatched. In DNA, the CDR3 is TGTGCCAGCAGTTCTCCCAAAGCGGGACGCTACGAGCAGTACTTC. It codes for CASSSPKAGRYEQYF.

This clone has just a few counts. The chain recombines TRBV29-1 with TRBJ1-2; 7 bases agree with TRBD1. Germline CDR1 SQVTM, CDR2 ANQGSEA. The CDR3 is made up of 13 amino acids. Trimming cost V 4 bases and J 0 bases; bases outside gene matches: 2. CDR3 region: CSVATGANYGYTF. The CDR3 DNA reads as TGCAGCGTTGCTACAGGGGCTAACTATGGCTACACCTTC.

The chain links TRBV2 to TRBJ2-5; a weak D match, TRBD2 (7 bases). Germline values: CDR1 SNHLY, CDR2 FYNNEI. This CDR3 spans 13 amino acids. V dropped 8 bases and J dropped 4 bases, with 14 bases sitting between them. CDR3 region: CASLRGGSETQYF. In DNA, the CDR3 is TGTGCCAGCCTAAGGGGGGGTTCAGAGACCCAGTACTTC.

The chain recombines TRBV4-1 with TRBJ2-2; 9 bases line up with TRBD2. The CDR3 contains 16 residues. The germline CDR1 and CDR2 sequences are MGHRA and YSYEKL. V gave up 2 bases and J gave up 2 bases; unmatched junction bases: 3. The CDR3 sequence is CASSQLTSGNTGELFF. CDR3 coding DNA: TGCGCCAGCAGCCAATTGACTAGCGGCAACACCGGGGAGCTGTTTTTT.

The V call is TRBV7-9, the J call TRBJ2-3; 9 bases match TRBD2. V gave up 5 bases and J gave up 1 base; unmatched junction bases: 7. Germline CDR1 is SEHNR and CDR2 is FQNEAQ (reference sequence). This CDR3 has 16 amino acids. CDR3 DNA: TGTGCCAGCAGCCCGCTAGCGGGAAGGGGCACAGATACGCAGTATTTT. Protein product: CASSPLAGRGTDTQYF.

CDR3 sequence reads: CAWGQNTEAFF. For the CDR3, the DNA is TGTGCCTGGGGACAGAACACTGAAGCTTTCTTT. The chain links TRBV30 to TRBJ1-1; TRBD1 is a possible D gene (5 bases). The V gene lost 5 bases and the J gene lost 1 base, with 5 bases spanning the gap. CDR1 and CDR2 (germline): GTSNPN, SVGIG (reference sequence). CDR3 length: 11 amino acids. Variable domain in full (rest from reference TRBV30 and TRBJ1-1): SQTIHQWPATLVQPVGSPLSLECTVEGTSNPNLYWYRQAAGRGLQLLFYSVGIGQISSEVPQNLSASRPQDRQFILSSKKLLLSDSGFYLCAWGQNTEAFFGQGTRLTVV.

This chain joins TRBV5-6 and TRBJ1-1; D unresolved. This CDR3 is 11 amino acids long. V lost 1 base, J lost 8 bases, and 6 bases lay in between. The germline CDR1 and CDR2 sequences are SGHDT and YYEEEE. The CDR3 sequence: CASSLFAEAFF. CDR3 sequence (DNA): TGTGCCAGCAGCTTGTTTGCGGAAGCTTTCTTT.

This chain's CDR3 is CASSEFGLGVEEQYF. CDR3 nucleotides: TGTGCCAGCAGTGAATTCGGACTCGGAGTTGAGGAGCAGTACTTC. This chain links TRBV2 with TRBJ2-7; perhaps TRBD2 as D (5 bases). This CDR3 has 15 residues. The V end was cut by 2 bases, the J end by 7 bases, with 18 bases between. Germline V CDR1 and CDR2: SNHLY, FYNNEI.

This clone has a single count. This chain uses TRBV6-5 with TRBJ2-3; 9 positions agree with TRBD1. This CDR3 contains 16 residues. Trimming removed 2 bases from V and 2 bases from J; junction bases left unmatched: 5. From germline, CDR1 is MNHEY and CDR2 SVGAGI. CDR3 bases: TGTGCCAGCAGTTACCCGGACAGGGGAGACACAGATACGCAGTATTTT. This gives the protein CASSYPDRGDTDTQYF.

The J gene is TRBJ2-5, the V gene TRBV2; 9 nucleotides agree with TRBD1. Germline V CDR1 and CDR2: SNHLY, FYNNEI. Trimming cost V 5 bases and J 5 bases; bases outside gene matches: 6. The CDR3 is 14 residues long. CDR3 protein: CASSRDRVGETQYF. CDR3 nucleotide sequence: TGTGCCAGCAGTCGGGACAGGGTAGGGGAGACCCAGTACTTC.

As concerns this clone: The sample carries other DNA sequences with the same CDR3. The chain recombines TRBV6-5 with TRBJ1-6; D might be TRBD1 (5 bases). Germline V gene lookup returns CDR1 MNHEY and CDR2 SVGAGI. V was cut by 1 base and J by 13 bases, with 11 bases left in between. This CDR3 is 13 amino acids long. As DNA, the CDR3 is TGTGCCAGCAGTTACTTCGGGGGTTCCCCCCTCCACTTT. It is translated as CASSYFGGSPLHF.

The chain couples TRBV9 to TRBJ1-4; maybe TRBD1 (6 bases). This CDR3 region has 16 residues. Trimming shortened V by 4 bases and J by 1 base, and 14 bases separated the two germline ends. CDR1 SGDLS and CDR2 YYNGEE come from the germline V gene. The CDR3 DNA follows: TGTGCCAGCAGCCAGAATACAGGGATAACTAATGAAAAACTGTTTTTT. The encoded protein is CASSQNTGITNEKLFF.

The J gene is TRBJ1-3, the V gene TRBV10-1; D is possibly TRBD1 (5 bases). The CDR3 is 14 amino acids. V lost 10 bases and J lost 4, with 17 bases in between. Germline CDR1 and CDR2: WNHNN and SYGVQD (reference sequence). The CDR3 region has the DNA TGCGCCACCAGGGCAGGCGGGCTCGGAAACACCATATATTTT. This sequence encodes CATRAGGLGNTIYF.

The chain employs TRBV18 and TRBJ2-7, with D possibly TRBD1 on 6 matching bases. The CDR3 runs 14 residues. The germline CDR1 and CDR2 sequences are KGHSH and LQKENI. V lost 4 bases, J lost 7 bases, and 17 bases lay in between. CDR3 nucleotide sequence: TGTGCCAGCTCACGCAGGACAGATTCGGGGGAGCAGTACTTC. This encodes CASSRRTDSGEQYF.

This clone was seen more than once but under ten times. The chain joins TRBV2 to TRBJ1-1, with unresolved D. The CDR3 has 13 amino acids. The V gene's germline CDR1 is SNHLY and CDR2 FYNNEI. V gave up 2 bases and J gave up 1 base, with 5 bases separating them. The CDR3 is CASSERQNTEAFF. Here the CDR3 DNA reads TGTGCCAGCAGTGAAAGACAGAACACTGAAGCTTTCTTT.

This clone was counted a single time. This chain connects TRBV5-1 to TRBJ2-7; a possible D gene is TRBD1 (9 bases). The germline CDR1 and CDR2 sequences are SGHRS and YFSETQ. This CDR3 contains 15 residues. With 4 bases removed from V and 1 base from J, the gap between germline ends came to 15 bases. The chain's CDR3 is CASSRGGTGSYEQYF. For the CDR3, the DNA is TGCGCCAGCAGCCGCGGGGGGACAGGGTCCTACGAGCAGTACTTC. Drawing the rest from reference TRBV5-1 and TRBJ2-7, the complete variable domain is KAGVTQTPRYLIKTRGQQVTLSCSPISGHRSVSWYQQTPGQGLQFLFEYFSETQRNKGNFPGRFSGRQFSNSRSEMNVSTLELGDSALYLCASSRGGTGSYEQYFGPGTRLTVT.

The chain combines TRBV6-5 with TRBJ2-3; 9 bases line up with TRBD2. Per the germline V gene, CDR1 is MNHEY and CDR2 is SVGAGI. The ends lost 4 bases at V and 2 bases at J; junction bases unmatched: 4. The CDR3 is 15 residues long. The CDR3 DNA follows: TGTGCCAGCAGTTCCAGCGGGGGGCCCACAGATACGCAGTATTTT. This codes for CASSSSGGPTDTQYF.

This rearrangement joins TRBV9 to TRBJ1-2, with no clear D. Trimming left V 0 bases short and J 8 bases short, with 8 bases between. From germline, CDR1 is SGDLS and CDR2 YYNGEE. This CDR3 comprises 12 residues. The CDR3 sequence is CASSVGYGGYTF. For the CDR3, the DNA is TGTGCCAGCAGCGTAGGATATGGCGGCTACACCTTC.

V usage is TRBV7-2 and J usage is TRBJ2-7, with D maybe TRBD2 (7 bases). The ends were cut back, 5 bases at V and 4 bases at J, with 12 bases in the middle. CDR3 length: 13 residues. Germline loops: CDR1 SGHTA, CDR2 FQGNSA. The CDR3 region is CASSIGGGYEQYF. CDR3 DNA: TGTGCCAGCAGCATAGGGGGGGGTTACGAGCAGTACTTC. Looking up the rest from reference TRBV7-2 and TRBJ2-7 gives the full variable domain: GAGVSQSPSNKVTEKGKDVELRCDPISGHTALYWYRQSLGQGLEFLIYFQGNSAPDKSGLPSDRFSAERTGGSVSTLTIQRTQQEDSAVYLCASSIGGGYEQYFGPGTRLTVT.

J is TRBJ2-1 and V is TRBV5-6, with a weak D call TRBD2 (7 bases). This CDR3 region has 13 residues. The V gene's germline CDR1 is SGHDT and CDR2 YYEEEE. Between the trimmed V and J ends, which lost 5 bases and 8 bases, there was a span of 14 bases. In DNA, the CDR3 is TGTGCCAGCAGTCCCGGCGGGGGCGATGAGCAGTTCTTC. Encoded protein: CASSPGGGDEQFF.

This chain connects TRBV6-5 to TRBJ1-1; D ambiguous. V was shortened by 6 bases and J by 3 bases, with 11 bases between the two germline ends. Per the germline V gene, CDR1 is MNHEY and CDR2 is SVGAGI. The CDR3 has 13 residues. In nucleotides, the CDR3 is TGTGCCAGCAGGGCCGCCTTGGACACTGAAGCTTTCTTT. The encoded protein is CASRAALDTEAFF.